Shown below are 14 T cell receptor beta chains from a single sample sequenced in a study of T cell responses to AZD1222 COVID-19 vaccine. Measured with immunoSEQ multiplex PCR; TCRdb has only the in-frame clones, and not every one. The sample has tens of thousands of clones; approximately 88% are singletons. The starting material was peripheral blood, obtained 28 days after the second AZD1222 dose. These receptors all come from an adult who received the AZD1222 COVID-19 vaccine.

The genes are TRBV2 and TRBJ1-2; 8 bases are shared with TRBD1. Trimming removed 4 bases from V and 5 bases from J; junction bases left unmatched: 9. CDR1 is SNHLY and CDR2 is FYNNEI in the germline V gene. This CDR3 region has 15 residues. This CDR3 reads CASSVSGQEPYGYTF. CDR3 nucleotide sequence: TGTGCCAGCAGTGTGTCGGGACAGGAACCTTATGGCTACACCTTC. The full variable domain, rest sourced from reference TRBV2 and TRBJ1-2, is EPEVTQTPSHQVTQMGQEVILRCVPISNHLYFYWYRQILGQKVEFLVSFYNNEISEKSEIFDDQFSVERPDGSNFTLKIRSTKLEDSAMYFCASSVSGQEPYGYTFGSGTRLTVV.

CDR3 coding DNA: TGTGCCAGCTCACCACGATCCGGGACCGCGAACTACGAGCAGTACTTC. Its protein product is CASSPRSGTANYEQYF. V gene TRBV18 combines with J gene TRBJ2-7; D possibly matches TRBD1 or TRBD2 (5 bases each). The CDR3 runs 16 residues. Germline loops: CDR1 KGHSH, CDR2 LQKENI. Deletions cut 1 base from V and 3 bases from J, with 16 bases between.

The rearrangement links TRBV7-6 to TRBJ1-6, with D unresolved. CDR3 size: 14 residues. The germline V and J ends were trimmed by 5 bases and 10 bases, with 15 bases remaining between them. In germline, CDR1 is SGHVS, CDR2 FNYEAQ. In nucleotides, the CDR3 is TGTGCCAGCAGCCGCGGTGGAATGGCGTCACCCCTCCACTTT. Amino acids: CASSRGGMASPLHF.

The chain combines TRBV20-1 with TRBJ2-1; unclear D gene. V was trimmed by 2 bases and J by 12 bases, leaving 11 bases between them. The CDR3 loop spans 11 amino acids. Germline V gives CDR1 DFQATT, CDR2 SNEGSKA (reference sequence). The CDR3 DNA follows: TGCAGTGCTAGATCGACGGCAGGGCAGTTCTTC. Protein: CSARSTAGQFF.

This clone is a singleton in its sample. The V gene is TRBV7-2, the J gene TRBJ2-7; maybe TRBD1 (5 bases). CDR1 is SGHTA and CDR2 is FQGNSA in the germline V gene. V lost 2 bases, J lost 5 bases, and 13 bases lay in between. CDR3 length: 14 amino acids. Here the CDR3 DNA reads TGTGCCAGCAGCTTACGCCGGCAGGGCGACGAGCAGTACTTC. Amino acids: CASSLRRQGDEQYF.

The chain is built from TRBV7-2 and TRBJ2-7, with 13 bases that match TRBD2. This CDR3 region has 15 residues. Germline loops: CDR1 SGHTA, CDR2 FQGNSA. V lost 5 bases, J lost 2 bases, and 3 bases stayed unmatched. CDR3 nucleotides: TGTGCCAGCAGCCGGACTAGCGGGAGTCCCTACGAGCAGTACTTC. Its translation: CASSRTSGSPYEQYF.

J is TRBJ2-1 and V is TRBV14, with 7 bases that match TRBD2. V trimming: 2 bases; J trimming: 8 bases; junction bases outside the gene matches: 6. CDR3 length equals 14 residues. The germline V gene encodes CDR1 SGHDN and CDR2 FVKESK. CDR3: CASSQTWGGDEQFF. The CDR3 DNA is TGTGCCAGCAGCCAAACCTGGGGAGGGGATGAGCAGTTCTTC.

The chain couples TRBV5-1 to TRBJ1-2; possibly TRBD1 for D (5 bases). CDR1 is SGHRS, CDR2 YFSETQ, per germline. The V and J ends lost 7 bases and 2 bases respectively, with 9 bases between them. CDR3 length: 12 residues. CDR3 region: CASSGANYGYTF. The CDR3, as DNA: TGCGCCAGCTCCGGGGCGAACTATGGCTACACCTTC.

J is TRBJ2-1 and V is TRBV7-9, with 7 bases matching TRBD2. The germline CDR1 and CDR2 sequences are SEHNR and FQNEAQ (reference sequence). The junction had 6 bases not matched to a gene; V was cut back by 4 bases and J by 0 bases. The CDR3 has 16 amino acids. The CDR3 sequence: CASSSSAGSSYNEQFF. Here the CDR3 DNA reads TGTGCCAGCAGCTCCTCAGCGGGGAGCTCCTACAATGAGCAGTTCTTC.

This chain links TRBV12-3 or TRBV12-4 with TRBJ2-1, with D maybe TRBD2 (6 bases). The CDR3 loop spans 13 amino acids. Trimming took off 2 bases at V and 8 bases at J, with 10 bases between the two ends. The CDR3 region has the DNA TGTGCCAGCAGTTTACTAGCGTTAGATGAGCAGTTCTTC. It encodes CASSLLALDEQFF.

The rearrangement links TRBV5-6 to TRBJ1-6, with D uncertain. The germline V and J ends were trimmed by 7 bases and 7 bases, with 24 bases remaining between them. This CDR3 region has 17 residues. Germline values: CDR1 SGHDT, CDR2 YYEEEE. The CDR3 here is CASQRVVIYPENSPLHF. CDR3 nucleotide sequence: TGTGCCAGCCAAAGGGTGGTGATCTATCCTGAAAATTCACCCCTCCACTTT.

The chain joins TRBV30 to TRBJ2-7; D gene uncertain. The CDR3 is 11 residues long. Germline lookup yields CDR1 GTSNPN and CDR2 SVGIG (reference sequence). V lost 4 bases and J 2 bases, leaving 6 bases between the germline ends. CDR3 protein: CAWTGAYEQYF. CDR3 coding DNA: TGTGCCTGGACAGGAGCCTACGAGCAGTACTTC.

The V call is TRBV5-1, the J call TRBJ2-2, with a possible D match to TRBD2 (5 bases). CDR3 length equals 15 residues. The germline V and J ends were trimmed by 1 base and 7 bases, with 14 bases remaining between them. CDR1 and CDR2 from the germline V gene are SGHRS and YFSETQ. This chain's CDR3 is CASSLYGTRDGELFF. Written as DNA, the CDR3 is TGCGCCAGCAGCTTGTACGGCACCCGGGACGGGGAGCTGTTTTTT.

The rearrangement links TRBV4-2 to TRBJ1-1; 7 bases match TRBD1. CDR3 length equals 15 residues. J lost 1 base, V lost 4 bases, and 6 bases had no gene match. CDR1 and CDR2 from the germline V gene are LGHNA and YNFKEQ. The CDR3 region has the DNA TGTGCCAGCAGCCGAACCGGGACAGAGAACACTGAAGCTTTCTTT. Translating gives CASSRTGTENTEAFF.